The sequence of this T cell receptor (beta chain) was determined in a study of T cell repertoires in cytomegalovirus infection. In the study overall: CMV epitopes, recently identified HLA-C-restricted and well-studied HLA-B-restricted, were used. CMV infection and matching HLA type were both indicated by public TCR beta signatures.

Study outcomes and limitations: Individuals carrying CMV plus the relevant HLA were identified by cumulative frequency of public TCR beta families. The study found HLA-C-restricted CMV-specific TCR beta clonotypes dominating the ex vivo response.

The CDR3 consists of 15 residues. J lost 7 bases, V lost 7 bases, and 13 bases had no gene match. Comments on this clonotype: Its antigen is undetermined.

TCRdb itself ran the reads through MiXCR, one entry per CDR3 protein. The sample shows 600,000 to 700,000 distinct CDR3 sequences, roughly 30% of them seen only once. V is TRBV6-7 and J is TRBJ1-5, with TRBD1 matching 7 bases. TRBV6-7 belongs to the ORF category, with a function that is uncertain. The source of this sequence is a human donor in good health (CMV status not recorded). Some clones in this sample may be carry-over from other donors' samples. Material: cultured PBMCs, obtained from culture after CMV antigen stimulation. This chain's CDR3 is CASKLQGRRGQPQHF. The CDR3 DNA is TGTGCCAGCAAACTACAGGGGCGCCGAGGACAGCCCCAGCATTTT.